Below, 5 T cell receptor beta chains from the same sample are listed, as sequenced in a study of early T cells in non-severe SARS-CoV-2 infection. TCRdb passed the 5' RACE reads through MiXCR, listing each CDR3 protein once. Here the sample spans under 45,000 distinct CDR3 sequences, around 8% being singletons. Source: whole blood, taken at baseline. These TCRs come from an adult who was a healthcare worker with PCR-confirmed SARS-CoV-2 infection or an uninfected control (not recorded which).

J is TRBJ2-7 and V is TRBV20-1; 10 positions match TRBD1. Per the germline V gene, CDR1 is DFQATT and CDR2 is SNEGSKA (reference sequence). CDR3 length: 14 residues. The V segment lost 0 bases and the J segment 4 bases; nucleotides outside the gene matches: 3. The CDR3 coding sequence is TGCAGTGCTAGAGATATGGACAGGGGGTACGAGCAGTACTTC. It specifies CSARDMDRGYEQYF.

This clonotype was recorded at least ten times. The chain joins TRBV20-1 to TRBJ1-2; no clear D. Trimming took off 4 bases at V and 3 bases at J, with 12 bases between the two ends. Germline CDR1 and CDR2: DFQATT and SNEGSKA (reference sequence). The CDR3 totals 13 residues. The CDR3 sequence is CSATPGADYGYTF. In nucleotides, the CDR3 is TGCAGTGCTACCCCCGGTGCAGACTATGGCTACACCTTC.

The genes are TRBV10-2 and TRBJ2-1; TRBD1 matches at 7 bases. Per the germline V gene, CDR1 is WSHSY and CDR2 is SAAADI. After removal of 9 bases from V and 2 bases from J, the junction contained 10 bases not matched to a gene. CDR3 length: 15 residues. The CDR3 is CASQQGELPYNEQFF. CDR3 sequence (DNA): TGCGCCAGTCAGCAGGGGGAACTTCCCTACAATGAGCAGTTCTTC.

The CDR3 sequence: CASTPGATSSYEQYF. CDR3 sequence (DNA): TGTGCCAGCACCCCCGGGGCAACGAGCTCCTACGAGCAGTACTTC. V and J are TRBV6-1 and TRBJ2-7, with D tentatively TRBD1 or TRBD2 (5 bases each). Germline CDR1 is MNHNS and CDR2 is SASEGT. This CDR3 has 15 residues. The V and J ends lost 7 bases and 0 bases respectively, with 16 bases between them.

This clonotype has just a few counts. The V and J genes are TRBV7-9 and TRBJ2-7, with D possibly matching TRBD1 (5 bases). Per germline, CDR1 SEHNR and CDR2 FQNEAQ (reference sequence). V shed 8 bases and J shed 4 bases, with 15 bases lying between them. The CDR3 runs 13 residues. The CDR3 DNA follows: TGTGCCAGCGGAAGGGGCCTGGTTTACGAGCAGTACTTC. Protein sequence: CASGRGLVYEQYF.